A selection of T cell receptor beta chains follows, all from one sample in a study of early T cells in non-severe SARS-CoV-2 infection. TCRdb passed the 5' RACE reads through MiXCR, listing each CDR3 protein once. The data show 60,000 or so distinct CDR3 sequences, approximately 12% seen once. The sample consisted of whole blood. All receptors derive from an adult who was a healthcare worker with PCR-confirmed SARS-CoV-2 infection or an uninfected control (not recorded which). Both conserved end residues are part of each CDR3. The D gene is left open where the match is weak. The size field is filled for only some rows; it gives once, few, many or a size class.

cdr3_aa cdr3_nt d_call v_call clone_size cdr3_length j_call
CASSHGTTGNQPQHF TGTGCCAGCAGCCACGGGACCACCGGGAATCAGCCCCAGCATTTT - TRBV3-2 - 15 TRBJ1-5
CASSLNPPRGGNTDTQYF TGCGCCAGCAGCTTGAATCCCCCGCGGGGGGGGAACACAGATACGCAGTATTTT TRBD2 TRBV5-1 many 18 TRBJ2-3
CASSFLGVNEQFF TGCGCCAGCAGCTTCCTCGGCGTCAATGAGCAGTTCTTC - TRBV5-1 many 13 TRBJ2-1
CASSSRTGPETQYF TGTGCCAGCAGCTCGCGGACAGGCCCCGAGACCCAGTACTTC TRBD1 TRBV7-2 - 14 TRBJ2-5
CASSIVGGSYEQYF TGTGCCAGTAGTATAGTTGGGGGCTCCTACGAGCAGTACTTC - TRBV19 - 14 TRBJ2-7
CASSAGVVTDTQYF TGTGCCAGCAGCGCGGGAGTGGTCACAGATACGCAGTATTTT TRBD2 TRBV19 many 14 TRBJ2-3
CASSLTPGLGVAFF TGTGCCAGCAGCTTAACCCCTGGATTAGGTGTAGCTTTCTTT - TRBV7-3 - 14 TRBJ1-1
CSGGLAGRRNEQFF TGCAGCGGGGGACTAGCGGGGAGGCGTAATGAGCAGTTCTTC TRBD2 TRBV29-1 few 14 TRBJ2-1
CASSPLGREAFF TGTGCCAGCTCCCCCTTAGGGCGTGAAGCTTTCTTT - TRBV18 many 12 TRBJ1-1
CASSLRLAVDTQYF TGTGCCAGCAGCCTCCGGCTGGCGGTAGATACGCAGTATTTT - TRBV11-2 few 14 TRBJ2-3
CASSPAGDQPQHF TGTGCCAGCTCACCGGCAGGAGATCAGCCCCAGCATTTT - TRBV18 many 13 TRBJ1-5
CASSLQGLQETQYF TGTGCCAGCAGTTTGCAGGGGCTACAAGAGACCCAGTACTTC - TRBV12-3/TRBV12-4 many 14 TRBJ2-5
CASSFGRIEQFF TGTGCCAGCAGTTTCGGGAGAATTGAGCAGTTCTTC - TRBV28 - 12 TRBJ2-1
CASSLKAGGPNEQFF TGTGCCAGCAGCTTAAAAGCGGGGGGGCCAAATGAGCAGTTCTTC TRBD2 TRBV7-3 many 15 TRBJ2-1
CASSSNPGRNTGELFF TGCGCCAGCAGCTCGAACCCAGGGAGGAACACCGGGGAGCTGTTTTTT - TRBV5-1 many 16 TRBJ2-2
CASSPFAGSLDTQYF TGTGCCAGCTCACCTTTTGCAGGCTCTCTGGATACGCAGTATTTT - TRBV18 many 15 TRBJ2-3
CASRMEGGQPQHF TGTGCCAGCAGGATGGAGGGCGGTCAGCCCCAGCATTTT - TRBV6-1 many 13 TRBJ1-5
CASSSLDAGAKNIQYF TGTGCCAGCAGTTCCCTCGATGCGGGGGCCAAAAACATTCAGTACTTC - TRBV27 many 16 TRBJ2-4
CSVEERTDTQYF TGCAGCGTTGAAGAAAGGACAGATACGCAGTATTTT - TRBV29-1 few 12 TRBJ2-3
CASSRTGVGYEQYF TGTGCCAGCAGTCGGACAGGGGTAGGCTACGAGCAGTACTTC TRBD1 TRBV12-3/TRBV12-4 many 14 TRBJ2-7
CASRTEGTLPSNQPQHF TGTGCCAGTAGAACGGAGGGGACACTCCCTAGCAATCAGCCCCAGCATTTT - TRBV19 many 17 TRBJ1-5
CASSGGREIREKLFF TGCGCCAGCAGCGGTGGAAGGGAAATAAGGGAAAAACTGTTTTTT - TRBV5-1 few 15 TRBJ1-4
CASSALGSRETQYF TGTGCCAGCAGCGCACTCGGGAGTCGGGAGACCCAGTACTTC - TRBV28 - 14 TRBJ2-5
CASSQDWMTGQETQYF TGTGCCAGCAGCCAAGACTGGATGACGGGCCAAGAGACCCAGTACTTC - TRBV4-2 few 16 TRBJ2-5
CASSTARQGLSTDTQYF TGCGCCAGCAGCACCGCCCGACAGGGGTTAAGCACAGATACGCAGTATTTT TRBD1 TRBV5-1 many 17 TRBJ2-3
CASFVHISNIQYF TGTGCCAGCTTCGTTCACATCTCTAACATTCAGTACTTC - TRBV6-1 many 13 TRBJ2-4
CSVPSHTTNTEAFF TGCAGCGTTCCCTCACATACCACGAACACTGAAGCTTTCTTT - TRBV29-1 few 14 TRBJ1-1
CASSHLMGETQYF TGTGCCAGTAGCCACTTAATGGGAGAGACCCAGTACTTC - TRBV19 - 13 TRBJ2-5
CASSPLDSYNEQFF TGTGCCAGCAGCCCCCTGGACAGCTACAATGAGCAGTTCTTC - TRBV12-3/TRBV12-4 many 14 TRBJ2-1